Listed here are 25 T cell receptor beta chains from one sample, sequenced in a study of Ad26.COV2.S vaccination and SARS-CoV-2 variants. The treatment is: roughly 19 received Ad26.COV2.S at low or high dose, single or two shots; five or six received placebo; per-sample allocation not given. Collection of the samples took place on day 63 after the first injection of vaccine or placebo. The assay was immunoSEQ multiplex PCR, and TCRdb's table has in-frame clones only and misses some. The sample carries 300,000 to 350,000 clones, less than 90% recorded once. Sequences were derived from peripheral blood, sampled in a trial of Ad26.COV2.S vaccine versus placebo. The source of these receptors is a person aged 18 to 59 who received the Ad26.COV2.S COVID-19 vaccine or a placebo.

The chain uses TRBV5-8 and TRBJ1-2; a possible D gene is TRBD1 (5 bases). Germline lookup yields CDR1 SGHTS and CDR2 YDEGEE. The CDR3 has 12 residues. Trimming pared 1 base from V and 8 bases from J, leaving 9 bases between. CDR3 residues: CASSLTGEGYTF. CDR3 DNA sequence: TGTGCCAGCAGCTTGACAGGTGAAGGCTACACCTTC. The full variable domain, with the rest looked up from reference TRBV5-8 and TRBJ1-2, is EAGVTQSPTHLIKTRGQQATLRCSPISGHTSVYWYQQALGLGLQFLLWYDEGEERNRGNFPPRFSGRQFPNYSSELNVNALELEDSALYLCASSLTGEGYTFGSGTRLTVV.

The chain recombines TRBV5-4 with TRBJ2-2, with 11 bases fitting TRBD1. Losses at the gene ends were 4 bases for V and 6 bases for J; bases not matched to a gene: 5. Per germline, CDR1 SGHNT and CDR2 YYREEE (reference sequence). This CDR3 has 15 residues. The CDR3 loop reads CASSPPGQGAGELFF. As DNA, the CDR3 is TGTGCCAGCAGCCCGCCGGGACAGGGGGCCGGGGAGCTGTTTTTT.

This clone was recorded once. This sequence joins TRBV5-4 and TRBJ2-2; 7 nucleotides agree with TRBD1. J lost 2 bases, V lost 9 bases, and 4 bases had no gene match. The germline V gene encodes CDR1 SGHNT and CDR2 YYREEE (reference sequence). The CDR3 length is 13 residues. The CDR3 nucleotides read TGTGCCACCCCAGGGGGTAACACCGGGGAGCTGTTTTTT. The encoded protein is CATPGGNTGELFF.

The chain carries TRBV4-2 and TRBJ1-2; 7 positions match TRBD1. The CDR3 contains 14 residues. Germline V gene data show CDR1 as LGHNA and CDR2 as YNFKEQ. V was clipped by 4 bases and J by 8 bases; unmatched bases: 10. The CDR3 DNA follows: TGTGCCAGCAGCCCCCATGGAGGGGGCGAGGGCTACACCTTC. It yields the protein CASSPHGGGEGYTF.

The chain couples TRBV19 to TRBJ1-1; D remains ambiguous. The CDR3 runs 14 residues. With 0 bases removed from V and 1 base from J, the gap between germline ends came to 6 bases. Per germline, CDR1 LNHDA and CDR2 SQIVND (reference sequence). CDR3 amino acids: CASSIDMWNTEAFF. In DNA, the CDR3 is TGTGCCAGTAGTATAGATATGTGGAACACTGAAGCTTTCTTT. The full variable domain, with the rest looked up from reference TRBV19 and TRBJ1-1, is DGGITQSPKYLFRKEGQNVTLSCEQNLNHDAMYWYRQDPGQGLRLIYYSQIVNDFQKGDIAEGYSVSREKKESFPLTVTSAQKNPTAFYLCASSIDMWNTEAFFGQGTRLTVV.

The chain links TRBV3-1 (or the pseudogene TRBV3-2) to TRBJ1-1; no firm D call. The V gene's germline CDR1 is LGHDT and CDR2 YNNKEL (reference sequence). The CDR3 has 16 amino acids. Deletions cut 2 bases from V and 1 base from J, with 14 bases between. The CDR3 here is CASSQPGRRKNTEAFF. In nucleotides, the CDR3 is TGTGCCAGCAGCCAACCGGGTCGCAGGAAGAACACTGAAGCTTTCTTT.

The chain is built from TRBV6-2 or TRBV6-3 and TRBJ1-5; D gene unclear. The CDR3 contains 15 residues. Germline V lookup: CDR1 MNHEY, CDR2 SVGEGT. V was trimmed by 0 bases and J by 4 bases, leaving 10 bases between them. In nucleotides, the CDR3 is TGTGCCAGCAGTTACTCTATAGGGCGGAATCAGCCCCAGCATTTT. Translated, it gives CASSYSIGRNQPQHF.

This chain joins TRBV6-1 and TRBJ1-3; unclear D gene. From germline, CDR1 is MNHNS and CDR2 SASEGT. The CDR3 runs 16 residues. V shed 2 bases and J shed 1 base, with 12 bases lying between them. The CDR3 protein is CASSENLGPSGNTIYF. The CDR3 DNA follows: TGTGCCAGCAGTGAAAACTTGGGCCCATCTGGAAACACCATATATTTT.

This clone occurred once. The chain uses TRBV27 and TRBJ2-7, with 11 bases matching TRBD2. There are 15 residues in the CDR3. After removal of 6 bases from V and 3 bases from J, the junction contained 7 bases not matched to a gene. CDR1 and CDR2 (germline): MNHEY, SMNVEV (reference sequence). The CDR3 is CASSPTSGKFYEQYF. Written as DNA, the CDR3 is TGTGCCAGCAGCCCGACTAGCGGGAAGTTCTACGAGCAGTACTTC.

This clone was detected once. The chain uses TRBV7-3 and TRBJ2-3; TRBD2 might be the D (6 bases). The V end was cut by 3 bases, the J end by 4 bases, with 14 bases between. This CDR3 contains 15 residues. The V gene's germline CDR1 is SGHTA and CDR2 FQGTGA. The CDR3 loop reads CASSFPTSVPDTQYF. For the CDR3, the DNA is TGTGCCAGCAGCTTCCCGACTAGTGTCCCAGATACGCAGTATTTT.

CDR3 in DNA: TGTGCCAGCAGTTACACCGGAGGGGGAGAAACTGAAGCTTTCTTT. Translated, it gives CASSYTGGGETEAFF. The rearrangement uses TRBV6-6 and TRBJ1-1, with D possibly matching TRBD1 (6 bases). CDR3 size: 15 residues. The germline V gene has CDR1 MNHNY and CDR2 SVGAGI (reference sequence). The ends were cut back, 2 bases at V and 5 bases at J, with 15 bases in the middle.

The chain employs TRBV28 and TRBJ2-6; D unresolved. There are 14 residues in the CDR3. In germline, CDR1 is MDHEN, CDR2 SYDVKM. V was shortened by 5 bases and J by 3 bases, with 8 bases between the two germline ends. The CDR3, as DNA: TGTGCCAGCAGTCCACACGTTGGGGCCAACGTCCTGACTTTC. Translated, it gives CASSPHVGANVLTF. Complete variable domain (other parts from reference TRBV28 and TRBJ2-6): DVKVTQSSRYLVKRTGEKVFLECVQDMDHENMFWYRQDPGLGLRLIYFSYDVKMKEKGDIPEGYSVSREKKERFSLILESASTNQTSMYLCASSPHVGANVLTFGAGSRLTVL.

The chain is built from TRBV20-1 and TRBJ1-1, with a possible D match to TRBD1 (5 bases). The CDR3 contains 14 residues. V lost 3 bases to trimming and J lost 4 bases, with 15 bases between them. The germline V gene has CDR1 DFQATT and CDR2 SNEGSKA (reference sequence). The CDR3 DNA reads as TGCAGTGCTAGTCAGGCAGGGCGATCCACTGAAGCTTTCTTT. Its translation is CSASQAGRSTEAFF.

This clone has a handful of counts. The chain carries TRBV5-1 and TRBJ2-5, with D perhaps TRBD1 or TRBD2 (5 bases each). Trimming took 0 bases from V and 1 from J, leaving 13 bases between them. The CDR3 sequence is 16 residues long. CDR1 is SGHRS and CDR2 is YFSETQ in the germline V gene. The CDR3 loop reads CASSLGETVPQETQYF. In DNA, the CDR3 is TGCGCCAGCAGCTTGGGGGAGACAGTGCCCCAAGAGACCCAGTACTTC.

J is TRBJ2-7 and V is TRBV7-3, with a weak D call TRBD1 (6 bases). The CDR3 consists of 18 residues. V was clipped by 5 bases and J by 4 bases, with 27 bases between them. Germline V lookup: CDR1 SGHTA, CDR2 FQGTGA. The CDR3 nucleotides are TGTGCCAGCAGCCCCAACCCCAAACAGGGATATCCTACTTACGAGCAGTACTTC. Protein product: CASSPNPKQGYPTYEQYF.

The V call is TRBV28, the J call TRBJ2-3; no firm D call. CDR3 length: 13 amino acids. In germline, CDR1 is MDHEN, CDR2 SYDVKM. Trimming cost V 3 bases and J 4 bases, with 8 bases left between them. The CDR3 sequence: CASSLGFADTQYF. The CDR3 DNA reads TGTGCCAGCAGTTTGGGGTTTGCAGATACGCAGTATTTT.

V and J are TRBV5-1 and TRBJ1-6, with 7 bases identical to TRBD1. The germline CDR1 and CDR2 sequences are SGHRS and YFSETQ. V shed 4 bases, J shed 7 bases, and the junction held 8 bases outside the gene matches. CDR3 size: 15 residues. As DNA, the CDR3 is TGCGCCAGCAGCGCCGACAGGGCTCGGAATTCACCCCTCCACTTT. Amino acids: CASSADRARNSPLHF.

The CDR3 coding sequence is TGTGCCAGCAGTTCCCACCCCGGGACAGGGGCCTACGAGCAGTACTTC. It is translated as CASSSHPGTGAYEQYF. This chain uses TRBV27 with TRBJ2-7, with 10 bases that match TRBD1. J was trimmed by 2 bases and V by 4 bases; bases with no gene match: 8. This CDR3 is built from 16 residues. The germline V gene encodes CDR1 MNHEY and CDR2 SMNVEV (reference sequence).

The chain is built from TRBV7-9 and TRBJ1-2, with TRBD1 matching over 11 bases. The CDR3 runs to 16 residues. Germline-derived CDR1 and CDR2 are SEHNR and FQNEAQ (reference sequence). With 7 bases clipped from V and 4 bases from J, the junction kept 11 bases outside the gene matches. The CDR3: CASTLRTGGFVYGYTF. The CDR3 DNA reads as TGTGCCAGCACCCTCAGGACAGGGGGCTTTGTCTATGGCTACACCTTC.

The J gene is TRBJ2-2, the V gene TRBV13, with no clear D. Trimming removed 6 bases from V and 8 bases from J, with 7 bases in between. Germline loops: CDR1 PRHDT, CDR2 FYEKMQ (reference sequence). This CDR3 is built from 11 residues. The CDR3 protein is CASSRAGELFF. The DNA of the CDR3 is TGTGCCAGCAGTCGAGCGGGGGAGCTGTTTTTT.

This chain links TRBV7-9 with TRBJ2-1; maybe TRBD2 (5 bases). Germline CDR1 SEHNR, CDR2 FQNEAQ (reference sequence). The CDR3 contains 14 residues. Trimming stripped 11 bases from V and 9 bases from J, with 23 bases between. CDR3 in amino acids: CAYTRRVGYPEQFF. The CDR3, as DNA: TGTGCCTATACTAGGCGGGTAGGATACCCTGAGCAGTTCTTC.

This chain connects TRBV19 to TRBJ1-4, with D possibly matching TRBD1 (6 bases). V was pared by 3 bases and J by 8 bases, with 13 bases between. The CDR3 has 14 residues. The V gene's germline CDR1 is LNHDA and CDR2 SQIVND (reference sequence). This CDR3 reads CASSISGAVEKLFF. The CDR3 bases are TGTGCCAGTAGTATTTCAGGGGCCGTCGAAAAACTGTTTTTT.

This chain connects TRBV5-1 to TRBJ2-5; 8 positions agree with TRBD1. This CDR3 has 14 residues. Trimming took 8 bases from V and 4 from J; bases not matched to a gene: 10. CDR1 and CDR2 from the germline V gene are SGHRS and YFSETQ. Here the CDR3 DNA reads TGCGCCAGTAAACGGACAGGGCTGGTAGAGACCCAGTACTTC. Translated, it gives CASKRTGLVETQYF.

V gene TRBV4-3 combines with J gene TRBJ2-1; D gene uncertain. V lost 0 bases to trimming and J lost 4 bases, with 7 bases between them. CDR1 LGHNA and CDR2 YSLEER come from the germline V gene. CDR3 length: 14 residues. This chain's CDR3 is CASSQDYLYNEQFF. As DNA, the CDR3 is TGCGCCAGCAGCCAAGATTATCTTTACAATGAGCAGTTCTTC.

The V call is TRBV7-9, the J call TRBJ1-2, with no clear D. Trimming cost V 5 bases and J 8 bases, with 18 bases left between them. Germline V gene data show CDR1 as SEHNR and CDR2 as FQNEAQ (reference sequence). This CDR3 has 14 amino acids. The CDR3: CASSPLQVTTGYTF. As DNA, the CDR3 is TGTGCCAGCAGCCCCCTCCAGGTCACAACGGGCTACACCTTC.